Below, one T cell receptor (beta chain) is given with its context. Germline assignment: CDR1 SGHRS and CDR2 YFSETQ. The V and J ends lost 4 bases and 0 bases, in that order; junction bases with no gene match: 2. The CDR3 runs to 15 residues. This record belongs to a study of blood T cell repertoires in COVID-19. All enrollees were roughly 18 to 89 years old and from roughly 22 US areas. Self-reported history from a screening survey and questionnaire set each donor's cohort. TCRdb's table, derived via immunoSEQ multiplex PCR, lists solely in-frame clones and lacks some. The sample includes approximately 440,000 clones, 90% of them seen just once.

This chain connects TRBV5-1 to TRBJ2-2; 8 bases fit TRBD2. Sequences were obtained from PBMCs or T cells enriched from blood (not recorded which). The TCR originated in a man aged 18 to 30 who had recovered from COVID-19. CDR3 residues: CASSAGGANTGELFF. The CDR3 coding sequence is TGCGCCAGCAGCGCGGGAGGCGCGAACACCGGGGAGCTGTTTTTT.